Listed here are 31 T cell receptor beta chains from one sample, sequenced in a study of shared clonotypes between healthy human individuals. Libraries were prepared by immunoSEQ multiplex PCR; TCRdb keeps only in-frame clonotypes and omits some of them. The profile covers about 980,000 clones, with about three quarters appearing a single time and nearly 1.5% taken by the ten largest. The sample consisted of memory CD4+ T cells sorted from blood. Subset of the sample: CD45RA-negative fraction. The receptors shown here come from a man aged 18 to 35 in good health.

The table lists this clone with a few counts. This same CDR3 is encoded by further DNA sequences in the sample. The rearrangement uses TRBV19 and TRBJ1-6; the D is unclear. CDR1 LNHDA and CDR2 SQIVND come from the germline V gene (reference sequence). The V end was cut by 9 bases, the J end by 0 bases, with 6 bases between. The CDR3 spans 13 residues. The CDR3 coding sequence is TGTGCCAGCCGGGGCTCCTATAATTCACCCCTCCACTTT. Its protein product is CASRGSYNSPLHF.

This clone has just a few counts. The V call is TRBV10-2, the J call TRBJ1-6, with a tentative D call TRBD1 (5 bases). Germline-derived CDR1 and CDR2 are WSHSY and SAAADI. V lost 4 bases to trimming and J lost 5 bases, with 21 bases between them. The CDR3 is 18 residues long. Here the CDR3 DNA reads TGCGCCAGCAGTGGGGTCAAGGGGAACTCCAGACATAATTCACCCCTCCACTTT. Protein product: CASSGVKGNSRHNSPLHF.

The V gene is TRBV5-4, the J gene TRBJ1-5; D is ambiguous. The CDR3 totals 15 residues. Trimming took 4 bases from V and 1 from J, leaving 12 bases between them. Germline V CDR1 and CDR2: SGHNT, YYREEE (reference sequence). The CDR3 sequence is CASSLDGSSNQPQHF. The CDR3 DNA reads as TGTGCCAGCAGCCTCGACGGGAGCAGCAATCAGCCCCAGCATTTT.

This rearrangement joins TRBV5-4 to TRBJ2-2; 7 nucleotides agree with TRBD1. V lost 4 bases to trimming and J lost 1 base; unmatched junction nucleotides: 7. This CDR3 contains 16 residues. Germline-derived CDR1 and CDR2 are SGHNT and YYREEE (reference sequence). The chain's CDR3 is CASSVAGTVNTGELFF. CDR3 bases: TGTGCCAGCAGCGTGGCCGGGACAGTGAACACCGGGGAGCTGTTTTTT.

This clone was counted a few times. It is likely a read error, because the conserved phenylalanine at the end of the CDR3 is missing. Because the CDR3's place on the DNA is in doubt, the DNA is left out and the CDR3 is given as listed by TCRdb. The rearrangement links TRBV2 to TRBJ1-6. A total of 12 residues make up the CDR3, ends included. Germline V CDR1 and CDR2: SNHLY, FYNNEI. CDR3 in amino acids: CASSRDRSGFHY.

As to this clone: One junction end does not reproduce the germline sequence, and a read error may be involved. The chain is built from TRBV6-5 and TRBJ2-6; possible D gene TRBD1, 5 bases. The CDR3 extends over 15 amino acids. Germline-derived CDR1 and CDR2 are MNHEY and SVGAGI. Written as DNA, the CDR3 is TGTGCCAGCCTGACAGTCCGCTCTGGGGCCAACGTCCTGGCTTTC. Its protein is CASLTVRSGANVLAF.

The V and J genes are TRBV7-2 and TRBJ1-4; unclear D gene. The V gene lost 1 base and the J gene lost 7 bases, with 4 bases spanning the gap. CDR1 SGHTA and CDR2 FQGNSA come from the germline V gene. CDR3 length: 12 amino acids. CDR3 loop: CASSLGTEKLFF. CDR3 coding DNA: TGTGCCAGCAGCTTAGGAACTGAAAAACTGTTTTTT.

This clone has more than one count but fewer than ten. The chain uses TRBV19 and TRBJ1-2; the D gene is possibly TRBD1 (6 bases). The CDR3 is made up of 18 amino acids. CDR1 and CDR2 from the germline V gene are LNHDA and SQIVND (reference sequence). The V gene lost 7 bases and the J gene lost 5 bases, with 29 bases spanning the gap. CDR3 residues: CASTSGQGIRLGLYGYTF. The CDR3, as DNA: TGTGCCAGTACCTCGGGCCAGGGGATTCGATTGGGCTTATATGGCTACACCTTC. Full variable domain (outside the CDR3, taken from reference TRBV19 and TRBJ1-2): DGGITQSPKYLFRKEGQNVTLSCEQNLNHDAMYWYRQDPGQGLRLIYYSQIVNDFQKGDIAEGYSVSREKKESFPLTVTSAQKNPTAFYLCASTSGQGIRLGLYGYTFGSGTRLTVV.

This clone was detected once. This sequence joins TRBV2 and TRBJ2-2, with D perhaps assigned TRBD1 or TRBD2 (5 bases each). Germline CDR1 and CDR2: SNHLY and FYNNEI. This CDR3 is built from 17 residues. The V end lost 5 bases, the J end lost 5 bases, and 21 bases lay between the germline ends. CDR3 DNA sequence: TGTGCCAGCAGTTTCCTTCCAGGGTCAAGAGGGACCGGGGAGCTGTTTTTT. As protein: CASSFLPGSRGTGELFF.

The chain is built from TRBV28 and TRBJ1-5; tentative D call: TRBD1 (5 bases). Germline values: CDR1 MDHEN, CDR2 SYDVKM. The CDR3 is 12 residues long. Trimming stripped 2 bases from V and 6 bases from J, with 5 bases between. CDR3 DNA sequence: TGTGCCAGCAGTTTAGGGGGTCAGCCCCAGCATTTT. This gives the protein CASSLGGQPQHF.

The chain couples TRBV2 to TRBJ2-6; D is ambiguous. V shed 3 bases and J shed 0 bases, with 18 bases lying between them. The CDR3 has 19 amino acids. In germline, CDR1 is SNHLY, CDR2 FYNNEI. As DNA, the CDR3 is TGTGCCAGCAGTGACCCTTTGGTCCCATCGAGCTCTGGGGCCAACGTCCTGACTTTC. Translation: CASSDPLVPSSSGANVLTF. Full variable domain (missing parts from reference TRBV2 and TRBJ2-6): EPEVTQTPSHQVTQMGQEVILRCVPISNHLYFYWYRQILGQKVEFLVSFYNNEISEKSEIFDDQFSVERPDGSNFTLKIRSTKLEDSAMYFCASSDPLVPSSSGANVLTFGAGSRLTVL.

In its sample, this clone was seen a few times. This chain links TRBV7-9 with TRBJ1-4, with 12 bases matching TRBD1. Germline values: CDR1 SEHNR, CDR2 FQNEAQ (reference sequence). Trimming removed 5 bases from V and 8 bases from J; junction bases left unmatched: 6. The CDR3 spans 15 residues. For the CDR3, the DNA is TGTGCCAGCAGCCCGGGACAGGGGGCGCGGGAAAAACTGTTTTTT. Translation gives CASSPGQGAREKLFF.

V and J are TRBV27 and TRBJ2-3; 7 bases map to TRBD2. CDR1 is MNHEY and CDR2 is SMNVEV in the germline V gene (reference sequence). Trimming took 8 bases from V and 9 from J; bases not matched to a gene: 14. The CDR3 is 14 amino acids. The CDR3 DNA reads TGTGCCAGCCAGTCTGCGGAACTAGCGCAAACGCAGTATTTT. Translating gives CASQSAELAQTQYF.

This sequence joins TRBV5-3 and TRBJ2-7; 7 bases map to TRBD2. TRBV5-3 is given ORF status, its function remaining uncertain. CDR3 length: 15 residues. Germline trimming cut 0 bases from V and 3 bases from J; bases unmatched to any gene: 6. The CDR3 bases are TGTGCCAGAAGCTTGGATAGGTCTAGCGGCTACGAGCAGTACTTC. Translation gives CARSLDRSSGYEQYF.

The sample holds a few counts of this clone. The chain uses TRBV9 and TRBJ2-1; D unclear. The CDR3 spans 14 residues. Trimming cost V 0 bases and J 5 bases, with 9 bases left between them. Germline V gives CDR1 SGDLS, CDR2 YYNGEE. In DNA, the CDR3 is TGTGCCAGCAGCGTAGGAGGCGAGAACAATGAGCAGTTCTTC. This gives the protein CASSVGGENNEQFF.

This chain connects TRBV7-9 to TRBJ1-1; no clear D gene. The CDR3 runs 12 residues. V lost 5 bases and J 1 base, leaving 5 bases between the germline ends. Per the germline V gene, CDR1 is SEHNR and CDR2 is FQNEAQ (reference sequence). Here the CDR3 DNA reads TGTGCCAGCAGCCTCAAGAACACTGAAGCTTTCTTT. Its protein product is CASSLKNTEAFF.

This clone was observed a few times. This sequence joins TRBV10-3 and TRBJ1-5, with a weak D call TRBD1 (5 bases). V was trimmed by 0 bases and J by 4 bases, leaving 7 bases between them. Per germline, CDR1 ENHRY and CDR2 SYGVKD. This CDR3 is 14 amino acids long. CDR3 residues: CAISESSGNQPQHF. The CDR3 nucleotides are TGTGCCATCAGTGAGTCGTCAGGGAATCAGCCCCAGCATTTT.

The chain carries TRBV2 and TRBJ1-2; D not resolved. The CDR3 runs to 13 residues. Trimming removed 3 bases at V and 6 bases at J, with 11 bases between. The germline V gene has CDR1 SNHLY and CDR2 FYNNEI. This chain's CDR3 is CASSDRVVNGYTF. The CDR3 region has the DNA TGTGCCAGCAGTGACAGAGTCGTGAATGGCTACACCTTC.

Concerning this clone: One junction end disagrees with the germline gene, perhaps due to a read error. In nucleotides, the CDR3 is TGTGCTAGCACCCCCTCGGGGGGGAGGAATGGCTACACCTTC. This codes for CASTPSGGRNGYTF. V is TRBV7-7 and J is TRBJ1-2; weak D call: TRBD1 (5 bases). The CDR3 extends over 14 amino acids. Germline loops: CDR1 SSHAT, CDR2 FNYEAQ (reference sequence).

The V gene is TRBV4-1, the J gene TRBJ1-4; D may be TRBD1 (5 bases). Germline CDR1 is MGHRA and CDR2 is YSYEKL. The CDR3 consists of 14 residues. V lost 3 bases and J lost 8, with 13 bases in between. The CDR3 region is CASSHTPGGEKLFF. CDR3 in DNA: TGCGCCAGCAGCCACACTCCCGGGGGGGAAAAACTGTTTTTT.

This clone was observed at least ten times. This sample includes further DNA sequences coding for the same CDR3. The chain employs TRBV28 and TRBJ2-7, with no clear D. Germline V gives CDR1 MDHEN, CDR2 SYDVKM. The CDR3 is 11 residues long. Trimming left V 6 bases short and J 6 bases short, with 9 bases between. In DNA form, the CDR3 reads TGTGCCAGCAGCCTAGGGCGCGAGCAGTACTTC. It codes for CASSLGREQYF.

This chain connects TRBV7-9 to TRBJ2-7, with D tentatively TRBD1 or TRBD2 (7 bases each). CDR3 length equals 14 residues. Trimming left V 5 bases short and J 6 bases short, with 17 bases between. Looked up from germline, CDR1 is SEHNR and CDR2 is FQNEAQ (reference sequence). The CDR3 loop is CASSLDRERGEQYF. CDR3 nucleotides: TGTGCCAGCAGCCTCGACAGGGAGCGGGGCGAGCAGTACTTC.

The CDR3 reads CASSLVGGAGNTIYF. CDR3 DNA sequence: TGTGCCAGCAGTTTAGTAGGGGGAGCTGGAAACACCATATATTTT. This chain connects TRBV27 to TRBJ1-3; a possible D gene is TRBD1 (6 bases). V gave up 2 bases and J gave up 2 bases, with 10 bases separating them. In germline, CDR1 is MNHEY, CDR2 SMNVEV (reference sequence). The CDR3 consists of 15 residues.

The chain employs TRBV5-4 and TRBJ2-5, with 9 bases lining up with TRBD1. Germline CDR1 reads SGHNT; CDR2 reads YYREEE (reference sequence). V was clipped by 0 bases and J by 4 bases; unmatched bases: 4. The CDR3 is made up of 15 amino acids. Written as DNA, the CDR3 is TGTGCCAGCAGCTTGGGGGACAGGGCGGGAGAGACCCAGTACTTC. This encodes CASSLGDRAGETQYF. The whole variable domain, filled in from reference TRBV5-4 and TRBJ2-5, reads ETGVTQSPTHLIKTRGQQVTLRCSSQSGHNTVSWYQQALGQGPQFIFQYYREEENGRGNFPPRFSGLQFPNYSSELNVNALELDDSALYLCASSLGDRAGETQYFGPGTRLLVL.

This clone was observed a single time. The DNA for the CDR3 is TGTGCCAGCAGTTCTTCCTCAGGGGGCGCAGGTGTGAATCGAGGGGAAAAACTGTTTTTT. This encodes CASSSSSGGAGVNRGEKLFF. The V call is TRBV27, the J call TRBJ1-4; 8 bases map to TRBD1. Germline CDR1 MNHEY, CDR2 SMNVEV (reference sequence). This CDR3 contains 20 residues. V lost 4 bases, J lost 8 bases, and 24 bases stayed unmatched.

V and J are TRBV27 and TRBJ1-2; D ambiguous. Trimming removed 6 bases at V and 8 bases at J, with 16 bases between. From germline, CDR1 is MNHEY and CDR2 SMNVEV (reference sequence). The CDR3 consists of 13 residues. As DNA, the CDR3 is TGTGCCAGCAGACCCACATCCGTGGGAGGCTACACCTTC. It is translated as CASRPTSVGGYTF.

The gene calls are TRBV5-1 and TRBJ2-5; D is uncertain. The CDR3 is 14 residues long. Germline V lookup: CDR1 SGHRS, CDR2 YFSETQ. V lost 2 bases to trimming and J lost 4 bases, with 12 bases between them. Here the CDR3 DNA reads TGCGCCAGCAGCTTTTGGGGTTCCCCAGAGACCCAGTACTTC. Amino acids: CASSFWGSPETQYF.

V usage is TRBV30 and J usage is TRBJ1-3; D uncertain. Germline V CDR1 and CDR2: GTSNPN, SVGIG (reference sequence). This CDR3 spans 11 amino acids. V lost 8 bases, J lost 0 bases, and 5 bases lay in between. The CDR3 region is CARVSGNTIYF. The CDR3 coding sequence is TGTGCCAGGGTCTCTGGAAACACCATATATTTT.

The V gene is TRBV5-3, the J gene TRBJ2-7, with D hard to call. TRBV5-3 is annotated as an ORF whose role is uncertain. This CDR3 is built from 16 residues. V lost 1 base, J lost 0 bases, and 14 bases lay in between. CDR3 sequence reads: CARSLRDFRDSYEQYF. In DNA, the CDR3 is TGTGCCAGAAGCTTGAGGGATTTCCGAGACTCCTACGAGCAGTACTTC.

The rearrangement uses TRBV6-1 and TRBJ2-7, with D unclear. The CDR3 spans 14 residues. Trimming left V 9 bases short and J 4 bases short, with 19 bases between. Per germline, CDR1 MNHNS and CDR2 SASEGT. CDR3 sequence (DNA): TGTGCCAGTCTGGGGAAGGGTGCCTTATACGAGCAGTACTTC. Translating it yields CASLGKGALYEQYF.

As regards this clone: Mismatch with germline at one junction end may stem from a read error. The CDR3 bases are TGTGCCAGCAGGGAAGGACTAGCGGGGGGCACAGATACGCAGTATTTT. Encoded protein: CASREGLAGGTDTQYF. The J gene is TRBJ2-3, the V gene TRBV6-1; TRBD2 agrees at 13 bases. Germline V CDR1 and CDR2: MNHNS, SASEGT. The CDR3 sequence is 16 residues long.